The source of this T cell receptor beta chain is a study of T cell repertoires in cytomegalovirus infection. Study-level information: CMV infection and matching HLA type were both indicated by public TCR beta signatures. General study points: Predominance within the ex vivo response was attributable to HLA-C-restricted CMV-specific TCR beta clonotypes. There were carriers of CMV plus the relevant HLA, and cumulative public TCR beta family frequency identified them.

The germline gives CDR1 SQVTM, CDR2 ANQGSEA. This CDR3 region has 13 residues. V was cut by 1 base and J by 2 bases, with 7 bases left in between. One entry per CDR3 protein, called by TCRdb with MiXCR from the reads. The table records a few hundred thousand distinct CDR3 sequences, roughly 15% of them present only once. Points on this clonotype: Its target is unknown.

The gene calls are TRBV29-1 and TRBJ2-3; D remains ambiguous. The TCR sequence derives from a human donor in good health (CMV status not recorded). Some clones in this sample may be carry-over from other donors' samples. Source material: PBMCs. The CDR3 bases are TGCAGCGTTGAAGGCCGGTTCACAGATACGCAGTATTTT. Encoded protein: CSVEGRFTDTQYF.